This TCR beta chain was found in a study of T cell responses to AZD1222 COVID-19 vaccine. General study points: Reportedly, nearly half of unique spike TCRs recognized epitopes outside B.1.351/B.1.1.7 mutations.

A note on this clone: Antigen specificity is unknown.

Per the germline V gene, CDR1 is MNHEY and CDR2 is SVGEGT. The CDR3 is 15 amino acids. V shed 2 bases and J 1 base; nucleotides not matched to a gene: 3. This table comes from immunoSEQ multiplex PCR, and its TCRdb copy is limited to in-frame clones, with some not included. The sample gives more than 140,000 clones, 88% of which show up once; around 2.2% is in the top ten. The chain is built from TRBV6-2 or TRBV6-3 and TRBJ2-7, with 9 bases lining up with TRBD1. The specimen was peripheral blood, collected on day 0 of AZD1222 vaccination. The TCR originated in an adult in good health. The CDR3 nucleotides are TGTGCCAGCAGTTACGGGACAGGGATATCCTACGAGCAGTACTTC. It codes for CASSYGTGISYEQYF.